These T cell receptor beta chains were read from a single sample in a study of blood T cell repertoires in COVID-19. Profiled with immunoSEQ multiplex PCR; TCRdb holds only in-frame clones, not every one. The data hold about 190,000 clones, with around nine tenths observed a single time. The sample comprised peripheral blood. These receptor sequences come from a man aged 25 to 40 with acute or convalescent COVID-19. The CDR3 runs from the conserved cysteine through the conserved F or W. The order of the fields is J gene, D gene, V gene, clone size, CDR3 DNA, CDR3 protein. The D gene is left open where the match is weak. Size is stated for part of the rows, as once, few or many counts, or as a class when the clone is expanded.

>TRBJ2-3|.|TRBV18|.
TGTGCCAGCTCATACAGGGAAAGGATCACAGATACGCAGTATTTT
CASSYRERITDTQYF
>TRBJ2-1|.|TRBV5-4|once
TGTGCCAGCAGACCCCCTACTAGTCGCAATGAGCAGTTCTTC
CASRPPTSRNEQFF
>TRBJ2-1|TRBD1|TRBV7-3|.
TGTGCCAGCAGCGCGGGACAGGGGTACAATGAGCAGTTCTTC
CASSAGQGYNEQFF
>TRBJ2-7|.|TRBV27|.
TGTGCCAGCAGGGCCCTTTCAAGCGGGTCCTACGAGCAGTACTTC
CASRALSSGSYEQYF
>TRBJ1-5|.|TRBV6-5|.
TGTGCCAGCACGGACAGCGGGGGTAATCAGCCCCAGCATTTT
CASTDSGGNQPQHF
>TRBJ1-1|.|TRBV19|.
TGTGCCAGTAGGGAATTACAGGGAAATACTGAAGCTTTCTTT
CASRELQGNTEAFF
>TRBJ2-4|.|TRBV28|.
TGTGCCAGCGGGGACATTCAGTACTTC
CASGDIQYF
>TRBJ1-2|.|TRBV7-9|few
TGTGCCAGCAGCTTAGACAGCTATGGCTACACCTTC
CASSLDSYGYTF
>TRBJ2-1|.|TRBV30|.
TGTGCCTGGAGTAGAGGCGTCCTGGGTAGTGAGCAGTTCTTC
CAWSRGVLGSEQFF
>TRBJ1-6|TRBD1|TRBV29-1|.
TGCAGCGCTGGACAGGGAGTCGGATCACCCCTCCACTTT
CSAGQGVGSPLHF
>TRBJ2-1|TRBD1|TRBV28|.
TGTGCCAGCAGTTTTACGGCAGGGGGTAACAATGAGCAGTTCTTC
CASSFTAGGNNEQFF
>TRBJ1-1|TRBD1|TRBV9|once
TGTGCCAGCGAGAAAACAGGGGGCGCGAGGACTGAAGCTTTCTTT
CASEKTGGARTEAFF